The present TCR beta chain was sequenced within a study of blood T cell repertoires in COVID-19. Study details: Italy, Spain and the United States were the sources of the convalescent and acute COVID-19 samples. Nucleic acid was either cDNA or gDNA, and it came from T cells, B-cell-depleted T cells, or PBMCs.

The authors' processing: Estimates of nucleated cell counts were drawn from the amplification of reference gene primers. Clones were sequenced by immunoSEQ multiplex PCR, and TCRdb holds only the in-frame ones, with some missing. V, J and clone size reflect that table, while D and trimming were determined from the DNA. The sample has 120,000 or so clones, around 88% seen once. There are a few counts of this clone. V lost 4 bases, J lost 3 bases, and 15 bases stayed unmatched. Germline V gene lookup returns CDR1 SGHKS and CDR2 YYEKEE (reference sequence). This CDR3 is built from 18 residues. The receptor comes from a woman aged 50 to 60 with active or convalescent COVID-19. The specimen was peripheral blood. The V gene is TRBV5-5, the J gene TRBJ2-1; TRBD1 aligns across 8 bases. The CDR3 region has the DNA TGTGCCAGCAGCCCCCAGGGGGCGGGGTTTTTTGGCTACAATGAGCAGTTCTTC. Its protein product is CASSPQGAGFFGYNEQFF.